The entry below gives a single T cell receptor beta chain sequence along with its context. Gene names denote mouse genes. Sequencing ends 1 residue short of the CDR3 end; the germline J gene provides the rest. This record belongs to a study of tissue T cells after allogeneic stem cell transplantation. Assay used: immunoSEQ multiplex PCR; TCRdb lists only in-frame clones, some missing. The table shows 48,000 or so clones, with 73% occurring only once. The germline V gene encodes CDR1 NNHNN and CDR2 SYGAGS (reference sequence). This CDR3 has 17 amino acids. The J segment lost 0 bases and the V segment lost 3 bases, leaving 6 bases of the junction unmatched.

The sequenced material came from sorted cells pooled from one or two spleens. The TCR sequence derives from a pool of C57BL/6 mice in good health. The chain employs TRBV13-2 and TRBJ2-2, with 9 bases matching TRBD2. This chain's CDR3 is CASGVKDWGSNTGQLYF. The sequenced part of the CDR3 DNA is TGTGCCAGCGGTGTCAAGGACTGGGGTTCAAACACCGGGCAGCTCTAC.